The 3 T cell receptor beta chains below all came from one sample that was sequenced in a study of T-cell reconstitution after alpha-beta-depleted transplantation in children listed by TCRdb under 2016. To prepare the library, PCR was applied. The listed sequencing device is Illumina HiSeq 2500. To normalize quantification of the TCRbeta repertoire, the TCR libraries were built with molecular barcoding that relied on unique molecular identifiers. The public reads were reprocessed in TCRdb via fastp at Q25 and MiXCR, keeping in-frame beta chains. Under each unique CDR3 protein, matching rows form one entry showing the most common genes and DNA. This sample has approximately 590,000 distinct CDR3 sequences in its table, and roughly a tenth of those were observed once. About 4.3% of the sample rests with the top ten. The sequenced sample was PBMCs from the stem cell graft donor, obtained from the stem cell graft. The receptors were sampled from a human donor who donated a stem cell graft to a child with acute myeloid leukemia.

This clonotype was seen a handful of times. The chain recombines TRBV29-1 with TRBJ1-4, with TRBD1 as a possible D gene (5 bases). Germline V CDR1 and CDR2: SQVTM, ANQGSEA. This CDR3 contains 13 residues. The ends were cut back, 6 bases at V and 8 bases at J, with 16 bases in the middle. Here the CDR3 reads CSVREGGAEKLFF. The DNA for the CDR3 is TGCAGCGTCCGCGAGGGAGGGGCCGAAAAACTGTTTTTT.

This clonotype was counted between two and nine times. Here the CDR3 reads CSITVAGVNTGELFF. CDR3 sequence (DNA): TGCAGTATTACAGTAGCGGGAGTAAATACCGGGGAGCTGTTTTTT. The rearrangement uses TRBV29-1 and TRBJ2-2, with TRBD2 matching over 9 bases. The CDR3 is 15 residues long. Germline V lookup: CDR1 SQVTM, CDR2 ANQGSEA.

Comments on this clonotype: Mismatch with germline at one junction end may stem from a read error. This chain joins TRBV3-1 and TRBJ2-5; D is possibly TRBD2 (6 bases). The CDR3 totals 15 residues. Germline CDR1 and CDR2: LGHDT and YNNKEL (reference sequence). This CDR3 is CATSQDFGLSGAQYF. The CDR3 DNA reads as TGTGCCACCAGCCAAGATTTCGGACTCTCGGGGGCCCAGTACTTC.